This T cell receptor (beta chain) was captured by sequencing in a study of shared clonotypes between healthy human individuals. CDR1 is MGHRA and CDR2 is YSYEKL in the germline V gene. V lost 1 base, J lost 7 bases, and 7 bases stayed unmatched. The CDR3 sequence is 17 residues long. Sequencing was performed with immunoSEQ multiplex PCR; in TCRdb, only in-frame clones are kept and a portion is missing. Of around 700,000 clones in the sample, about three quarters were seen once. Sequencing input: memory CD4+ T cells sorted from blood. The subset denotes: CD45RA-negative fraction. The chain carries TRBV4-1 and TRBJ2-1; 13 nucleotides line up with TRBD2. This receptor was taken from a woman aged 25 to 39 in good health. CDR3: CASSQAKTGLAGNEQFF. DNA of the CDR3: TGCGCCAGCAGCCAAGCAAAAACGGGACTAGCGGGAAATGAGCAGTTCTTC.